This T cell receptor beta chain was captured by sequencing in a study of CD8+ T cells in alopecia areata. Study-wide points: The study found TCR sharing across patients less clear than in mice, possibly for HLA reasons.

This clone was counted a single time. The antigen remains unidentified. RNA was isolated and reverse transcribed to cDNA, the sequencing template. Sequencing was performed with immunoSEQ multiplex PCR; in TCRdb, only in-frame clones are kept and a portion is missing. The data show approximately 200,000 clones, with around 56% seen just once and 3% to 3.5% held by the top ten. Treatment given: oral pan-JAK inhibitor, 5-10 mg twice daily. Obtained from alopecia areata patients were lesional scalp punch biopsies along with peripheral blood. In germline, CDR1 is GTSNPN, CDR2 SVGIG (reference sequence). The CDR3 is 15 residues long. Germline trimming cut 3 bases from V and 6 bases from J; bases unmatched to any gene: 10.

The sequencing used CD4+ T cells sorted from blood, collected at week 4, from a patient treated with tofacitinib. The sequence came from a human donor with alopecia areata. The chain carries TRBV30 and TRBJ1-4, with 7 nucleotides matching TRBD1. CDR3: CAWSQKTGYDEKLFF. DNA for the CDR3: TGTGCCTGGAGCCAGAAGACAGGGTACGATGAAAAACTGTTTTTT.